This T cell receptor (beta chain) originates from a study of cytomegalovirus exposure and HLA in healthy donors. Study-wide results and limits: In a later analysis, across HLA loci, associated TCR counts were highest for DRB1, lowest for HLA-C. Among the sequence variants, a highly shared cluster was likely an artifact of sequencing. Accurate prediction of most subjects' HLA-A and HLA-B alleles from TCR beta sequences was reported.

As regards this clone: Antigen: not known. Other DNA sequences of this sample code for an identical CDR3.

This CDR3 is 15 amino acids long. Per germline, CDR1 MRHNA and CDR2 SNTAGT. J was trimmed by 4 bases and V by 0 bases; bases with no gene match: 0. PCR amplification relied on 60 Vbeta primers (plus 13 Jbeta primers). Profiled with immunoSEQ multiplex PCR; TCRdb holds only in-frame clones, not every one. This table holds 130,000 to 150,000 clones. The source is a man aged 35 to 55 in good health and CMV-seronegative. The gene calls are TRBV6-4 and TRBJ2-3; 11 positions agree with TRBD2. The material sequenced was PBMCs. The DNA of the CDR3 is TGTGCCAGCAGTGACTCTAGCGGGGGGGCAGATACGCAGTATTTT. This sequence encodes CASSDSSGGADTQYF.